In this sample, the clone carrying this T cell receptor (beta chain) turned up a few times. Antigen unknown. CDR1 is SGHDT, CDR2 YYEEEE, per germline. The CDR3 consists of 13 residues. The V end lost 2 bases, the J end lost 6 bases, and 9 bases lay between the germline ends. This specimen comes from a study of T-cell reconstitution after alpha-beta-depleted transplantation in children. Study-wide findings and caveats: At one year after transplant, newly produced T cells mostly accounted for T-cell counts and diversity.

A library of TCRbeta sequences, prepared with unique molecular identifiers, was generated. TCRdb used MiXCR to reprocess the PCR reads, holding one entry per CDR3 protein. Here the sample spans about 980,000 distinct CDR3 sequences, about 31% being singletons. The rearrangement joins TRBV5-6 to TRBJ1-5, with D unresolved. Sequenced here: PBMCs, mostly from graft donor cells, sampled 360 days after TCRalphabeta/CD19-depleted stem cell transplant. The TCR was taken from a boy in the first two years of life who had a stem cell transplant for SCID, so the T cells may come from the graft donor. CDR3 sequence: CASSFNSGQPQHF. CDR3 bases: TGTGCCAGCAGCTTCAACTCCGGTCAGCCCCAGCATTTT.